The table lists the clone carrying this TCR beta chain with many counts. Antigen: not known. This entry belongs to a study of early T cells in non-severe SARS-CoV-2 infection. At the level of the study: Chains were not paired, and sequencing was done on bulk RNA from unsorted whole blood. General study points: Lookups in VDJdb leaned toward anti-spike CD8 responses and missed private and CD4 specificities.

Molecules of cDNA were individually given unique molecular identifiers that were attached to them. MiXCR was run by TCRdb on the 5' RACE reads, yielding one entry per CDR3 protein. The sample consists of 55,000 to 70,000 distinct CDR3 sequences, roughly 4.9% of them appearing once. This receptor was identified in an adult who was a healthcare worker with PCR-confirmed SARS-CoV-2 infection or an uninfected control (not recorded which). The donor label of this sample is uncertain. Source: whole blood, taken at baseline.

CDR3 loop: CSVAGLAYEQYF. CDR3 nucleotides: TGCAGCGTCGCCGGGCTAGCCTACGAGCAGTACTTC. The chain employs TRBV29-1 and TRBJ2-7; D remains ambiguous. The CDR3 covers 12 residues. Germline V gene lookup returns CDR1 SQVTM and CDR2 ANQGSEA. V lost 6 bases and J 2 bases, leaving 11 bases between the germline ends.